The clone carrying this T cell receptor beta chain appeared once. This sample is part of a study of blood T cell repertoires in COVID-19. The CDR3 contains 14 residues. Germline V lookup: CDR1 SGHRS, CDR2 YFSETQ. V shed 4 bases and J shed 3 bases, with 11 bases lying between them. This table comes from immunoSEQ multiplex PCR, and its TCRdb copy is limited to in-frame clones, with some not included. Of about 89,000 clones in the sample, approximately 86% were seen once. This clonotype was sampled from a man older than 75 with active or convalescent COVID-19. This chain joins TRBV5-1 and TRBJ1-3; D is possibly TRBD1 (5 bases). Sequenced sample: peripheral blood. The CDR3 DNA reads TGCGCCAGCAGCGTTGGGGGGGATGGAAACACCATATATTTT. This encodes CASSVGGDGNTIYF.